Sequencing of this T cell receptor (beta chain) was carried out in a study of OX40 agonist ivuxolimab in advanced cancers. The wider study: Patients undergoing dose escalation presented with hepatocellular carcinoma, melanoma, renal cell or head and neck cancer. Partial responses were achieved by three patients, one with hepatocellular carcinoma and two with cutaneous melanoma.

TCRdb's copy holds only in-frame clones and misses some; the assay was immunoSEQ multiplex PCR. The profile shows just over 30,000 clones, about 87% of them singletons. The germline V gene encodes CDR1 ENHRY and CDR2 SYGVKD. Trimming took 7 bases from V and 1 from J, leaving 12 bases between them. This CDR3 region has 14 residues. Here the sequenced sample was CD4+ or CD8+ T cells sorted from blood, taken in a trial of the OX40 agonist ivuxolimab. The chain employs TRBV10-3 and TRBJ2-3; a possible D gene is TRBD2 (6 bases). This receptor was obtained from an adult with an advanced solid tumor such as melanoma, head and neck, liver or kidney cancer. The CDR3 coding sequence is TGTGCCATCATGGAGGGTGGGGGCACAGATACGCAGTATTTT. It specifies CAIMEGGGTDTQYF.